This is a list of T cell receptor beta chains from one sample in a study of blood T cell repertoires in COVID-19. Only in-frame clones appear in the TCRdb table, and some are missing; sequencing was by immunoSEQ multiplex PCR. The sample gives about 60,000 clones, more than 80% of which show up once; approximately 8% is in the top ten. Sequencing was carried out using peripheral blood. These receptors all stem from a human donor with active COVID-19. The donor label of this sample is uncertain. Each CDR3 is given with its conserved first and last residue. The order of the fields is V gene, J gene, clone size, D gene, CDR3 DNA, CDR3 protein. The D gene is left open where the match is weak. A row's size may be missing; if present it is once, few, many or a size class.

>TRBV10-1|TRBJ2-7|-|TRBD2
TGCGCCAGCAGTGAGATTAGCGGGGCCAATGAGGACGAGCAGTACTTC
CASSEISGANEDEQYF
>TRBV6-5|TRBJ1-1|-|-
TGTGCCAGCAGTTACGGGCGGAACACTGAAGCTTTCTTT
CASSYGRNTEAFF
>TRBV2|TRBJ1-1|once|-
TGTGCCAGCAGAGGTGTAGGGGAGGACACTGAAGCTTTCTTT
CASRGVGEDTEAFF
>TRBV7-2|TRBJ2-7|-|-
TGTGCCAGCAGCCCTGCGAGGCGGGCCTACGAGCAGTACTTC
CASSPARRAYEQYF
>TRBV6-1|TRBJ2-1|once|-
TGTGCCAGCAGTGACAGACTTTCTCCTAACAATGAGCAGTTCTTC
CASSDRLSPNNEQFF
>TRBV4-2|TRBJ2-5|-|TRBD2
TGTGCCAGCAGCCAAGAACCGGAGCGGGAGGGCCGGGAGACCCAGTACTTC
CASSQEPEREGRETQYF
>TRBV6-6|TRBJ1-2|-|TRBD1
TGTGCCAGCAGTCCCCCTGGACAGGCATATGGCTACACCTTC
CASSPPGQAYGYTF
>TRBV6-1|TRBJ2-3|-|-
TGTGCCAGCAGTGAAGCTTGGGGGGGGGCGGGCGGCACAGATACGCAGTATTTT
CASSEAWGGAGGTDTQYF
>TRBV2|TRBJ2-7|-|-
TGTGCCAGCAGTGAAGGGGCGGGCCACTACGAGCAGTACTTC
CASSEGAGHYEQYF
>TRBV5-1|TRBJ2-3|-|-
TGCGCCAGCAGCTTGGATAGCGGACCTAGCACAGATACGCAGTATTTT
CASSLDSGPSTDTQYF
>TRBV19|TRBJ2-2|once|-
-
CASSPRRAGELFF
>TRBV6-5|TRBJ2-1|-|TRBD2
TGTGCCAGCACCTCTCGAGCGGGGCGGTACAATGAGCAGTTCTTC
CASTSRAGRYNEQFF
>TRBV5-1|TRBJ2-3|-|TRBD2
TGCGCCAGCAGCTCTAGCGGGAGGGCCGCAGATACGCAGTATTTT
CASSSSGRAADTQYF
>TRBV7-2|TRBJ2-7|-|TRBD2
TGTGCCAGCAGCTCAACCGGGACTAGCGGGGCAAATTCCTACGAGCAGTACTTC
CASSSTGTSGANSYEQYF
>TRBV7-2|TRBJ2-1|-|-
TGTGCCAGCAGCACAACTAACGGGATCCAGAATGAGCAGTTCTTC
CASSTTNGIQNEQFF
>TRBV30|TRBJ1-5|-|TRBD1
TGTGCCTGGGGGACAGGGCAGGGTCAGCCCCAGCATTTT
CAWGTGQGQPQHF
>TRBV5-1|TRBJ2-7|once|TRBD2
TGCGCCAGCAGCTTGGCGACTAGCGAGGGGTACGAGCAGTACTTC
CASSLATSEGYEQYF
>TRBV5-1|TRBJ2-7|-|TRBD1
TGCGCCAGCAGCTCGGTCGGGACAGGGGGATGGGAGCAGTACTTC
CASSSVGTGGWEQYF
>TRBV7-2|TRBJ1-1|-|-
TGTGCCAGCAGCATTACAGGTACGAACACTGAAGCTTTCTTT
CASSITGTNTEAFF
>TRBV5-1|TRBJ2-5|once|TRBD2
TGCGCCAGCAGCTTTCGACTAGCGGGAGGGGAGACCCAGTACTTC
CASSFRLAGGETQYF
>TRBV19|TRBJ2-7|-|-
TGTGCCAGTAGTAGGGGACTGATCTACGAGCAGTACTTC
CASSRGLIYEQYF
>TRBV6-4|TRBJ1-2|-|-
TGTGCCAGCAGTGAAGGTCAGGCAACCTATGGCTACACCTTC
CASSEGQATYGYTF
>TRBV6-6|TRBJ2-2|-|-
TGTGCCAGCAGTTACAGGGGTGGGGAGCTGTTTTTT
CASSYRGGELFF
>TRBV18|TRBJ2-3|-|TRBD1
TGTGCCAGCTCACCGAATCAGGGGGACGCAGATACGCAGTATTTT
CASSPNQGDADTQYF
>TRBV21-1|TRBJ1-2|-|-
TGTGCCAGCAGCAGTGGCGGCTACACCTTC
CASSSGGYTF
>TRBV20-1|TRBJ2-7|-|-
TGCAGTGCTAGTATGGTTCGGGACTCCCCCTACGAGCAGTACTTC
CSASMVRDSPYEQYF
>TRBV3-1/TRBV3-2|TRBJ1-5|-|-
TGTGCCAGCAGCCGTTCAGGGCTTAGCAATCAGCCCCAGCATTTT
CASSRSGLSNQPQHF
>TRBV7-3|TRBJ2-1|-|TRBD2
TGTGCCAGCAGCTTAAGAGCGGGGGGCCTTCAGTTCTTC
CASSLRAGGLQFF
>TRBV19|TRBJ1-4|-|-
TGTGCCAGTAGCCTGACCTCTGGGGGGAGTAATGAAAAACTGTTTTTT
CASSLTSGGSNEKLFF
>TRBV5-4|TRBJ1-2|-|-
TGTGCCAGCAGTACAGGGAACCCCTATGGCTACACCTTC
CASSTGNPYGYTF
>TRBV4-2|TRBJ1-5|-|TRBD1
TGTGCCAGCAGCCAAGGACAGGGAAACAATCAGCCCCAGCATTTT
CASSQGQGNNQPQHF
>TRBV10-1|TRBJ2-5|once|-
TGCGCCAGCAGTGAGTCGCCGGGAAACCAAGAGACCCAGTACTTC
CASSESPGNQETQYF
>TRBV6-1|TRBJ1-5|-|-
TGTGCCAGCAGTGAATCCAGAGGAAATCAGCCCCAGCATTTT
CASSESRGNQPQHF
>TRBV11-2|TRBJ2-7|-|TRBD2
TGTGCCAGCAGCTACCGAGGGCGGGAGCTGGACGAGCAGTACTTC
CASSYRGRELDEQYF
>TRBV18|TRBJ2-5|-|TRBD2
TGTGCCAGCTCACCACCGCTAGCGGGAGGGCAAGAGACCCAGTACTTC
CASSPPLAGGQETQYF
>TRBV27|TRBJ2-7|-|TRBD2
TGTGCCAGCAGTCCGGGGACTAAAATCTACGAGCAGTACTTC
CASSPGTKIYEQYF
>TRBV3-1/TRBV3-2|TRBJ2-1|-|-
TGTGCCAGCAGCCAATTTTCGAGCGGGGAGCAGTTCTTC
CASSQFSSGEQFF
>TRBV27|TRBJ2-1|-|TRBD1
TGTGCCAGCAGTCCCCGGGACAGGGTGGTGTGGAATGAGCAGTTCTTC
CASSPRDRVVWNEQFF
>TRBV6-2/TRBV6-3|TRBJ2-3|-|-
TGTGCCAGCAGCTCGCCGGGACTCCGGACGGGGCAGTATTTT
CASSSPGLRTGQYF
>TRBV4-3|TRBJ2-3|-|TRBD2
TGCGCCAGCAGCCCCAGTAGCGGGAGGGGAGCAGATACGCAGTATTTT
CASSPSSGRGADTQYF
>TRBV5-6|TRBJ2-2|-|TRBD2
TGTGCCAGCAGCTTGGGGTATGGCCTAGCGGGGTCCGGGGAGCTGTTTTTT
CASSLGYGLAGSGELFF
>TRBV27|TRBJ1-6|-|TRBD1
TGTGCCAGCAGTTTAACCCCGCGCCCTCCCGGGACAGCCAATTCACCCCTCCACTTT
CASSLTPRPPGTANSPLHF
>TRBV21-1|TRBJ2-5|-|-
TGTGCCAGCAGCAAAGCCTCAGCCGGAAGACAGGGACAAGAGACCCAGTACTTC
CASSKASAGRQGQETQYF
>TRBV2|TRBJ2-1|once|-
TGTGCCAGCAGTGAAGTGGCCCCATACAATGAGCAGTTCTTC
CASSEVAPYNEQFF
>TRBV9|TRBJ2-2|-|-
TGTGCCAGCAGCGTAGGCGGGGGCACCCGCGGGGAGCTGTTTTTT
CASSVGGGTRGELFF
>TRBV3-1/TRBV3-2|TRBJ1-1|-|-
TGTGCCAGCAGCCAAGAAGGTCGACAGATGAACACTGAAGCTTTCTTT
CASSQEGRQMNTEAFF
>TRBV30|TRBJ1-2|-|TRBD1
TGTGCCTGGAGTGGGACAGGGGGCTCTCATGGCTACACCTTC
CAWSGTGGSHGYTF
>TRBV4-1|TRBJ1-1|few|-
TGCGCCAGCAGCCAAGATCACGGACAGCTGAACACTGAAGCTTTCTTT
CASSQDHGQLNTEAFF
>TRBV11-3|TRBJ1-1|-|-
TGTGCCAGCAGCTTGGGGGCATTGTCTGAAGCTTTCTTT
CASSLGALSEAFF
>TRBV11-2|TRBJ1-6|once|TRBD1
TGTGCCAGCAGCCCCGGCCGCCATCCCGGGACAGCCACTTCACCCCTCCACTTT
CASSPGRHPGTATSPLHF
>TRBV11-3|TRBJ1-1|-|-
TGTGCCAGCAGCTTAGGTAGGGGGTCCACTGAAGCTTTCTTT
CASSLGRGSTEAFF
>TRBV19|TRBJ2-7|-|-
TGTGCCAGTAGTTCCGGACAGTCTTACGAGCAGTACTTC
CASSSGQSYEQYF
>TRBV18|TRBJ1-3|-|-
TGTGCCAGCTCACGGCCGGGAGACTCTGGAAACACCATATATTTT
CASSRPGDSGNTIYF
>TRBV9|TRBJ2-2|-|-
TGTGCCAGCAGCGTAGGTTCACTTATGAACACCGGGGAGCTGTTTTTT
CASSVGSLMNTGELFF
>TRBV29-1|TRBJ2-3|-|TRBD2
TGCAGCGTTGGGAGGGGACAGATAGCGGGGGTTGGCACAGATACGCAGTATTTT
CSVGRGQIAGVGTDTQYF
>TRBV9|TRBJ2-7|-|-
TGTGCCAGCACCCCCAGCGGTAGCTCCTACGAGCAGTACTTC
CASTPSGSSYEQYF